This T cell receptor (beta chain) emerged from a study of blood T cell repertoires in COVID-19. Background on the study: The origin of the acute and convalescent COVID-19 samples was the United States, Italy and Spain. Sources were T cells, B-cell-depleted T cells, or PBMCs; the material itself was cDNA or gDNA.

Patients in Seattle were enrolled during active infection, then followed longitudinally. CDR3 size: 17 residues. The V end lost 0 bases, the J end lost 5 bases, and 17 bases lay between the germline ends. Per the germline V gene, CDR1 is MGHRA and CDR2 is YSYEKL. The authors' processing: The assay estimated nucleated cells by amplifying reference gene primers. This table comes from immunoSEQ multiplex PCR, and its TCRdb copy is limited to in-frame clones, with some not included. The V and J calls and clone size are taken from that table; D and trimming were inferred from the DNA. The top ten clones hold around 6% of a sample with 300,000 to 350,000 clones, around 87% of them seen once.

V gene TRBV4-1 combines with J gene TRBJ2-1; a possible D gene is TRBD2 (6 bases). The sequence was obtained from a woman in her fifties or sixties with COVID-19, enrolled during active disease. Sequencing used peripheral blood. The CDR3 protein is CASSQEGSGRGNNEQFF. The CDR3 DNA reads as TGCGCCAGCAGCCAAGAAGGTAGCGGACGGGGAAACAATGAGCAGTTCTTC.